This T cell receptor beta chain stems from a study of shared clonotypes between healthy human individuals. Overall study context: Each donor's CD8 memory used one plate, CD8 naive two, each CD4 subset three.

Naive-designated CD8 cells lacked CD45RO, were positively enriched for CCR7, and omitted terminally differentiated effector memory CD45RA+ cells. At a deep level, the assay was run. Data came from immunoSEQ multiplex PCR; TCRdb stores just in-frame clones and leaves some out. This sample has hundreds of thousands of clones, with 90% to 95% found just once. This CDR3 is built from 17 residues. Per germline, CDR1 WSHSY and CDR2 SAAADI. J was trimmed by 3 bases and V by 0 bases; bases with no gene match: 8. Turning to this clone: The antigen is not known.

Points from the study as a whole: Generation probabilities of non-shared clonotypes were lower (relative to those shared by all four donors). Clonotype sharing levels among donors were expected to vary with sequencing depth.

This clonotype was sampled from a woman in her twenties or thirties in good health. This rearrangement joins TRBV10-2 to TRBJ2-7, with 10 bases aligning to TRBD2. Input material: naive CD8+ T cells sorted from blood. DNA for the CDR3: TGCGCCAGCAGTGAGTCGATTTCCGCTAGCGGGAGCTACGAGCAGTACTTC. Its protein is CASSESISASGSYEQYF.